Listed below are T cell receptor beta chains from one sample, sequenced in a study of cytomegalovirus exposure and HLA in healthy donors. Profiling relied on immunoSEQ multiplex PCR, and the TCRdb table lists in-frame clones only, not all of them. The repertoire has some 120,000 clones, 75% to 85% of them found once; the top ten carry about 2.5%. Sequenced sample: PBMCs. These receptors were collected from a man aged 30 to 45 in good health and CMV-seronegative. Both conserved end residues are part of each CDR3. Each record gives: V gene, clone size, D gene, J gene, CDR3 DNA, CDR3 protein. A D gene is named only where the DNA matches it firmly. Clone size appears in some rows only: once, few, many, or a class for an expanded clone.

TRBV5-1,NA,TRBD2,TRBJ2-1,TGCGCCAGCAGCTCCCGTTGGCCCCGGGAGGACAATGAGCAGTTCTTC,CASSSRWPREDNEQFF
TRBV4-3,NA,TRBD1,TRBJ1-1,TGCGCCAGCAGCCAAGAAGGGGGTCGGGCGTTCATACAGGGGCCGCAATTAGAAGCTTTCTTT,CASSQEGGRAFIQGPQLEAFF
TRBV5-1,NA,TRBD2,TRBJ2-1,TGCGCCAGCAGCTTGGGGACTAGCGGTACCAATGAGCAGTTCTTC,CASSLGTSGTNEQFF
TRBV20-1,NA,NA,TRBJ2-7,TGCAGTGTGGAGCGGACCTACGAGCAGTACTTC,CSVERTYEQYF
TRBV28,NA,NA,TRBJ2-7,TGTGCCAGCAGTTTGACGGCAGGCCGCTCCTACGAGCAGTACTTC,CASSLTAGRSYEQYF
TRBV9,NA,NA,TRBJ1-1,TGTGCCAGCACAAGGGAGCTGAACACTGAAGCTTTCTTT,CASTRELNTEAFF
TRBV11-2,NA,TRBD1,TRBJ2-6,TGTGCCAGCAGCTCGGGGACAGGGGGGATTTCTGGGGCCAACGTCCTGCCTTTC,CASSSGTGGISGANVLPF
TRBV27,NA,NA,TRBJ2-1,TGTGCCAGCAGCCCCCAGGTTCGGAACAATGAGCAGTTCTTC,CASSPQVRNNEQFF
TRBV30,NA,NA,TRBJ2-2,TGTGCCTGGAGTACCCCAGGGATCGTCACCGGGGAGCTGTTTTTT,CAWSTPGIVTGELFF
TRBV5-1,NA,NA,TRBJ1-1,TGCGCCAGCAGCGCACGGGGGGGGGTAAGCAACACTGAAGCTTTCTTT,CASSARGGVSNTEAFF
TRBV9,few,NA,TRBJ2-2,TGTGCCAGCAGCTCCTCCGGGGGGAACACCGGGGAGCTGTTTTTT,CASSSSGGNTGELFF
TRBV4-2,NA,TRBD2,TRBJ2-7,TGTGCCAGCAGCCCCCCAGGAACTAGCGGGAATTCTAACGAGCAGTACTTC,CASSPPGTSGNSNEQYF
TRBV6-1,NA,NA,TRBJ2-7,TGTGCCAGCAGTGAAGAAGGCAGGGCCTCCTACGAGCAGTACTTC,CASSEEGRASYEQYF
TRBV28,NA,NA,TRBJ1-2,TGTGCCAGCAGCCCGGGACTGAGCTATGGCTACACCTTC,CASSPGLSYGYTF
TRBV5-1,NA,NA,TRBJ2-3,TGCGCCAGCAGCTTGGGCGGCAACCCTGACACAGATACGCAGTATTTT,CASSLGGNPDTDTQYF
TRBV5-4,NA,TRBD2,TRBJ2-5,TGTGCCAGCAGCACGGGACTAGCCACCCAGTACTTC,CASSTGLATQYF
TRBV7-6,NA,NA,TRBJ2-7,TGTGCCAGCAGCTTAGACGCTAGCTCCTACGAGCAGTACTTC,CASSLDASSYEQYF
TRBV9,NA,TRBD1,TRBJ2-3,TGTGCCAGCAGCACCCGGACAGGGCGTAGCGCAGATACGCAGTATTTT,CASSTRTGRSADTQYF
TRBV27,NA,TRBD1,TRBJ1-2,TGTGCCAGCAGTTCGAGTCCAGGGGGCTATGGCTACACCTTC,CASSSSPGGYGYTF
TRBV6-1,NA,NA,TRBJ2-3,TGTGCCAGAACCCGCGCGGGCTCGAAACCGGATACGCAGTATTTT,CARTRAGSKPDTQYF
TRBV5-1,NA,NA,TRBJ2-4,TGCGCCAGCAGCTTACAGGGTCGCAGAGACATTCAGTACTTC,CASSLQGRRDIQYF
TRBV7-9,once,NA,TRBJ2-7,TGTGCCAGCAGCTTAGAGAGCTACGAGCAGTACTTC,CASSLESYEQYF
TRBV9,NA,TRBD2,TRBJ2-7,TGTGCCAGCAGCGGCCCCGGGACTAGCGGCGAGCAGTACTTC,CASSGPGTSGEQYF
TRBV19,NA,NA,TRBJ1-1,TGTGCCAGTAGTATAGGGGTACAGAATACTGAAGCTTTCTTT,CASSIGVQNTEAFF
TRBV28,NA,NA,TRBJ1-5,TGTGCCAGCAGTTTACTCCCCCCAGGGTATAGCAATCAGCCCCAGCATTTT,CASSLLPPGYSNQPQHF
TRBV4-1,once,TRBD2,TRBJ2-7,TGCGCCAGCAGCCAAGAGAACGGGAGGTTAGTCTACGAGCAGTACTTC,CASSQENGRLVYEQYF
TRBV13,NA,NA,TRBJ2-7,TGTGCCAGCAGTCCAGGGTTTTCCTACGAGCAGTACTTC,CASSPGFSYEQYF
TRBV9,few,TRBD2,TRBJ2-7,TGTGCCTCTTCACTAGCGGGAGTTTCCTACGAGCAGTACTTC,CASSLAGVSYEQYF
TRBV12-5,NA,TRBD2,TRBJ2-7,TGTGCTACGGCGGGGGGGGAAAACTCCTACGAGCAGTACTTC,CATAGGENSYEQYF
TRBV9,NA,TRBD2,TRBJ2-1,TGTGCCAGCAGCCCCGGGACTAGCCGTAACAATGAGCAGTTCTTC,CASSPGTSRNNEQFF
TRBV19,NA,TRBD2,TRBJ2-7,TGTGCCAGTAGTATGATCCCGACTAGCGGGAATTCCTACGAGCAGTACTTC,CASSMIPTSGNSYEQYF
TRBV7-2,NA,NA,TRBJ2-5,TGTGCCAGCAGCTTATTTGCGGGTACGCTCAAAGGGGAGACCCAGTACTTC,CASSLFAGTLKGETQYF
TRBV5-1,NA,TRBD2,TRBJ2-2,TGCGCCAGCAGCTTGGCCACGGGACTAGCCGGGGAGCTGTTTTTT,CASSLATGLAGELFF
TRBV7-9,NA,TRBD2,TRBJ2-1,TGTGCCAGCAGCTTCGGGACTAGCTACAATGAGCAGTTCTTC,CASSFGTSYNEQFF
TRBV11-2,few,TRBD2,TRBJ2-1,TGTGCCAGCAGCTTCGGGCTAGCGGGACCAAATGAGCAGTTCTTC,CASSFGLAGPNEQFF
TRBV27,NA,TRBD2,TRBJ2-7,TGTGCCAGCAGTTTCGGAGCGGGAGTAGGGGCCGAGCAGTACTTC,CASSFGAGVGAEQYF
TRBV28,NA,NA,TRBJ2-7,TGTGCCAGCAGGCTCCGGGAGAATCAGTACTTC,CASRLRENQYF
TRBV6-5,NA,NA,TRBJ1-1,TGTGCCAGCAGCCGGGGGGTTGGGACTGAAGCTTTCTTT,CASSRGVGTEAFF
TRBV7-3,NA,TRBD2,TRBJ2-7,TGTGCCAGCAGCCTCGGACTAGCGGGAGGGGGCTACGAGCAGTACTTC,CASSLGLAGGGYEQYF
TRBV19,once,TRBD1,TRBJ2-7,TGTGCCAGTAGGACAGGGGGCGACCCGGGGGAGCAGTACTTC,CASRTGGDPGEQYF
TRBV11-2,NA,NA,TRBJ2-7,TGTGCCAGCAGCAGGGGGGGGGCAGGGGCCTACGAGCAGTACTTC,CASSRGGAGAYEQYF
TRBV5-4,NA,NA,TRBJ1-2,TGTGCCAGCAGCCCTGACACGTATGGCTACACCTTC,CASSPDTYGYTF
TRBV6-5,NA,NA,TRBJ2-1,TGTGCCAGCAGCTTAATCTCAGGGGCCTACAATGAGCAGTTCTTC,CASSLISGAYNEQFF
TRBV4-1,NA,NA,TRBJ1-1,TGCGCCAGCAGCCCTAGAGGAGGGGACTTGAACACTGAAGCTTTCTTT,CASSPRGGDLNTEAFF
TRBV29-1,NA,TRBD1,TRBJ2-3,TGCAGCGCCGGAGACAGGGGCCCCACAGATACGCAGTATTTT,CSAGDRGPTDTQYF
TRBV4-1,NA,TRBD1,TRBJ2-7,TGCGCCAGCAGCCCGGACAGGCGTTACGAGCAGTACTTC,CASSPDRRYEQYF
TRBV7-8,NA,NA,TRBJ2-1,TGTGCCAGTGTGGCAGGGAAGTTCAATGAGCAGTTCTTC,CASVAGKFNEQFF
TRBV11-2,NA,TRBD2,TRBJ2-5,TGTGCCAGCAGCCAGACTAGCGGGAAGGGGGGTGAGACCCAGTACTTC,CASSQTSGKGGETQYF
TRBV27,NA,NA,TRBJ1-3,TGTGCCAGCAGTGCCACGAGGATGGCGAACACCATATATTTT,CASSATRMANTIYF